The 9 T cell receptor beta chains listed next were all sequenced from one sample in a study of cytomegalovirus exposure and HLA in healthy donors (dated by TCRdb to 2016 to 2017). Library preparation used the immunoSEQ multiplex PCR assay. For the multiplex PCR, a mixture combining 60 forward primers for TCR Vbeta segments and 13 reverse primers for TCR Jbeta segments was used. TCRdb re-hosts the immuneACCESS table, in-frame sequences only. Its copies lack some clones; in the studies checked, an unresolved V gene accounts for under half of them, and the cause for the rest is not known. This sample holds 150,000 to 250,000 clones; under 90% were observed only once. 0.098% of the sample comes from the top ten. Material for sequencing was PBMCs. These receptors all stem from a boy younger than 10 in good health and CMV-seronegative.

Turning to this clone: The sample contains more than one DNA sequence encoding this CDR3. This sequence joins TRBV7-3 and TRBJ2-3; 12 bases match TRBD2. J lost 3 bases, V lost 4 bases, and 2 bases had no gene match. The CDR3 is made up of 15 amino acids. Germline values: CDR1 SGHTA, CDR2 FQGTGA. The CDR3 sequence is CASSYGTSGTDTQYF. In DNA form, the CDR3 reads TGTGCCAGCAGCTACGGGACTAGCGGGACAGATACGCAGTATTTT.

This chain uses TRBV5-8 with TRBJ1-5; a possible D gene is TRBD1 (6 bases). CDR3 length equals 14 residues. The germline V gene encodes CDR1 SGHTS and CDR2 YDEGEE. V gave up 1 base and J gave up 2 bases, with 7 bases separating them. The CDR3 DNA is TGTGCCAGCAGCTTGCGACAGGGCAATCAGCCCCAGCATTTT. Protein sequence: CASSLRQGNQPQHF.

This chain links TRBV19 with TRBJ2-5; no firm D call. Germline V CDR1 and CDR2: LNHDA, SQIVND (reference sequence). The CDR3 consists of 11 residues. Between the trimmed V and J ends, which lost 3 bases and 5 bases, there was a span of 4 bases. The CDR3 loop reads CASSMQETQYF. The CDR3 DNA sequence: TGTGCCAGTAGTATGCAGGAGACCCAGTACTTC.

This clone was recorded once. This chain connects TRBV7-9 to TRBJ2-1; TRBD1 might be the D (5 bases). Germline V gene sequence: CDR1 SEHNR, CDR2 FQNEAQ (reference sequence). The CDR3 sequence is 14 residues long. V was shortened by 1 base and J by 8 bases, with 12 bases between the two germline ends. The CDR3 loop reads CASSLDRSRDEQFF. The CDR3 DNA sequence: TGTGCCAGCAGCTTAGACAGGTCTAGGGATGAGCAGTTCTTC.

This clone was counted a few times. The V gene is TRBV6-5, the J gene TRBJ2-3; TRBD2 matches at 9 bases. The CDR3 is 15 amino acids. Germline loops: CDR1 MNHEY, CDR2 SVGAGI. V shed 5 bases, J shed 2 bases, and the junction held 5 bases outside the gene matches. The CDR3 region is CASSHLAGTTDTQYF. In DNA form, the CDR3 reads TGTGCCAGCAGTCACCTAGCGGGAACCACAGATACGCAGTATTTT.

The rearrangement links TRBV18 to TRBJ2-7, with 7 bases fitting TRBD1. The CDR3 extends over 14 amino acids. The germline V gene encodes CDR1 KGHSH and CDR2 LQKENI. V trimming: 5 bases; J trimming: 7 bases; junction bases outside the gene matches: 11. The chain's CDR3 is CASSFSGTAREQYF. The CDR3 region has the DNA TGTGCCAGCTCATTCTCCGGGACAGCGAGAGAGCAGTACTTC. Variable domain in full (rest from reference TRBV18 and TRBJ2-7): NAGVMQNPRHLVRRRGQEARLRCSPMKGHSHVYWYRQLPEEGLKFMVYLQKENIIDESGMPKERFSAEFPKEGPSILRIQQVVRGDSAAYFCASSFSGTAREQYFGPGTRLTVT.

The CDR3 DNA is TGTGCCAGCAGCGCGGAACTAGCGGCGGCCCCCTACGAGCAGTACTTC. Its translation: CASSAELAAAPYEQYF. The V gene is TRBV9, the J gene TRBJ2-7; 8 bases line up with TRBD2. The CDR3 contains 16 residues. J gave up 2 bases and V 3 bases, and 10 bases lay outside the gene matches. Germline CDR1 reads SGDLS; CDR2 reads YYNGEE.

Comments on this clone: One end of the junction is discordant with germline, which a read error may explain. This chain uses TRBV20-1 with TRBJ2-5, with D perhaps TRBD1 (5 bases). Germline CDR1 and CDR2: DFQATT and SNEGSKA (reference sequence). The CDR3 has 11 amino acids. CDR3 sequence (DNA): TGCAGTGCTAAAGGGGCAGCGAAGGTGGACTTC. Its protein product is CSAKGAAKVDF.

V is TRBV4-2 and J is TRBJ2-3, with 10 bases matching TRBD2. CDR1 and CDR2 (germline): LGHNA, YNFKEQ. With 2 bases clipped from V and 5 bases from J, the junction kept 10 bases outside the gene matches. The CDR3 covers 17 residues. CDR3 sequence reads: CASSQLTGTSAEDTQYF. The CDR3 DNA reads TGTGCCAGCAGCCAATTGACCGGGACTAGCGCGGAAGATACGCAGTATTTT.